This TCR beta chain comes out of a study of Ad26.COV2.S vaccination and SARS-CoV-2 variants. Study-wide context: Intramuscularly, Ad26.COV2.S was given either once or twice, 56 days apart.

The protocol was immunoSEQ multiplex PCR, while the TCRdb copy is restricted to in-frame clones and leaves out a portion. Counted here are 400,000 to 450,000 clones, over 75% occurring once; the ten biggest clones make up roughly an eighth. The treatment is: around 19 received Ad26.COV2.S at low or high dose, single or two shots; several received placebo; per-sample allocation not given. Specimens were obtained on day 63 following the first vaccine or placebo injection. An adult aged 18-55 years in Boston served as the donor. In germline, CDR1 is SEHNR, CDR2 FQNEAQ (reference sequence). CDR3 size: 16 residues. The V and J ends lost 2 bases and 7 bases respectively, with 17 bases between them.

Sequenced material: peripheral blood, taken in a trial of Ad26.COV2.S vaccine versus placebo. V gene TRBV7-9 combines with J gene TRBJ1-4, with D possibly being TRBD1 (5 bases). This TCR was recovered from a person aged 18-65 years who received the Ad26.COV2.S COVID-19 vaccine or a placebo. The CDR3 region is CASSLKRGVGFEKLFF. The CDR3 DNA is TGTGCCAGCAGCTTAAAAAGGGGAGTGGGTTTTGAAAAACTGTTTTTT.